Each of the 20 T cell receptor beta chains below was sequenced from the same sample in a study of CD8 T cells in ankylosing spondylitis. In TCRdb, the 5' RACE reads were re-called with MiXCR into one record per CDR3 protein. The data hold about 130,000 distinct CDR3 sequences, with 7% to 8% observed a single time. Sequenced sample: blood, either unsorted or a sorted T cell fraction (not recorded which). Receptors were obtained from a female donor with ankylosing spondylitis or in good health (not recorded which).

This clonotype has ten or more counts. The CDR3 bases are TGTGCCAGCAGCCAATCGCCCAGTTACTCTGGAAACACCATATATTTT. This codes for CASSQSPSYSGNTIYF. The gene calls are TRBV4-2 and TRBJ1-3, with no clear D. The germline V and J ends were trimmed by 2 bases and 0 bases, with 11 bases remaining between them. CDR3 size: 16 residues. Germline loops: CDR1 LGHNA, CDR2 YNFKEQ.

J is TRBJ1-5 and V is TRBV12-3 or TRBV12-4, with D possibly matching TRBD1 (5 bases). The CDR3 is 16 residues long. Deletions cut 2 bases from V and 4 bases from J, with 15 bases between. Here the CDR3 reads CASSLFTGAWNQPQHF. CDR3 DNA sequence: TGTGCCAGCAGTTTATTTACCGGGGCGTGGAATCAGCCCCAGCATTTT.

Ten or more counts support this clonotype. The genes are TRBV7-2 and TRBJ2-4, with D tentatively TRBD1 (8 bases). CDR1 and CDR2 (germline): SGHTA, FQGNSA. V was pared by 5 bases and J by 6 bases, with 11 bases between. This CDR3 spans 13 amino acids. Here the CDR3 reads CASSTGGVNIQYF. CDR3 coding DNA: TGTGCCAGCAGCACAGGGGGGGTAAACATTCAGTACTTC.

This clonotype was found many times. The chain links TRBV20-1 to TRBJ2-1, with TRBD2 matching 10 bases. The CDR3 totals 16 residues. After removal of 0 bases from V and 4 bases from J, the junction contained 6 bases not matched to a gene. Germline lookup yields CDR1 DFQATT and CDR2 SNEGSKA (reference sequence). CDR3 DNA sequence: TGCAGTGCTAGAGATGGCCTAGCGGGGGATTACAATGAGCAGTTCTTC. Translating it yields CSARDGLAGDYNEQFF.

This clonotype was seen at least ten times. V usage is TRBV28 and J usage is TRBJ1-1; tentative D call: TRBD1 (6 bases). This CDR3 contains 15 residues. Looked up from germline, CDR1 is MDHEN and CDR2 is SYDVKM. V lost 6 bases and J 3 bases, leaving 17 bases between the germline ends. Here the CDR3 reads CASSLGGRGDTEAFF. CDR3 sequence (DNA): TGTGCCAGCAGCTTGGGGGGCCGGGGGGACACTGAAGCTTTCTTT.

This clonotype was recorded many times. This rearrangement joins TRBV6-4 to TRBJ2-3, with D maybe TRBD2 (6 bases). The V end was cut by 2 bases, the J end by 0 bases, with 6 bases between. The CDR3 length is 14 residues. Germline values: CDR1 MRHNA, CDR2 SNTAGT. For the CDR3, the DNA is TGTGCCAGCAGTGACGGGACTAGCACAGATACGCAGTATTTT. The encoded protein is CASSDGTSTDTQYF.

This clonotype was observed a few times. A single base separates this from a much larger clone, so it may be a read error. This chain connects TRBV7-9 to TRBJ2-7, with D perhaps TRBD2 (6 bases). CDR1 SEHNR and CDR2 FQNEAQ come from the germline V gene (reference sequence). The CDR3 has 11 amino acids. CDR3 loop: CVSSPGVEQYF. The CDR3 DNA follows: TGTGTCAGCAGCCCGGGGGTGGAGCAGTACTTC.

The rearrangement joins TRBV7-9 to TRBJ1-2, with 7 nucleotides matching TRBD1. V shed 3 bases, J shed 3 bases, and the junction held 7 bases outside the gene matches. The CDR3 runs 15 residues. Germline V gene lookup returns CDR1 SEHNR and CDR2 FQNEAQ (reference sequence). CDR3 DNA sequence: TGTGCCAGCAGCTTCGGCCAGGGGGATGACTATGGCTACACCTTC. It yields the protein CASSFGQGDDYGYTF.

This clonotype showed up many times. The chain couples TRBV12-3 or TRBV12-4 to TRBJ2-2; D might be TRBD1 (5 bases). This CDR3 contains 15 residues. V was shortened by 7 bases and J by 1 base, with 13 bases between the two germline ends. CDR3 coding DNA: TGTGCCAGCATCCTGAACGGACAGAACACCGGGGAGCTGTTTTTT. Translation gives CASILNGQNTGELFF.

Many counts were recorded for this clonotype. CDR3 in DNA: TGTGCCAGCAGTCCCGCGGCCTGGCGGGAAAAACTGTTTTTT. Protein sequence: CASSPAAWREKLFF. The chain carries TRBV6-2 or TRBV6-3 and TRBJ1-4, with no clear D. The V gene lost 5 bases and the J gene lost 8 bases, with 15 bases spanning the gap. Germline CDR1 reads MNHEY; CDR2 reads SVGEGT. This CDR3 has 14 amino acids.

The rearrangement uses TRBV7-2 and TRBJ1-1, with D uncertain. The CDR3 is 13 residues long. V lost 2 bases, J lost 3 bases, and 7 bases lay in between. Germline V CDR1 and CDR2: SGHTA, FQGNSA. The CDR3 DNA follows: TGTGCCAGCAGCTTAATGGCGGACACTGAAGCTTTCTTT. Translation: CASSLMADTEAFF.

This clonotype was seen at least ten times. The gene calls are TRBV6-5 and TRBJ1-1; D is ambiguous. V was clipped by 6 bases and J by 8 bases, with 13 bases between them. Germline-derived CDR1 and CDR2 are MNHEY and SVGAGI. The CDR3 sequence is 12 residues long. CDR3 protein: CASRTTYDEAFF. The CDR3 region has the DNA TGTGCCAGCAGAACGACCTACGACGAAGCTTTCTTT.

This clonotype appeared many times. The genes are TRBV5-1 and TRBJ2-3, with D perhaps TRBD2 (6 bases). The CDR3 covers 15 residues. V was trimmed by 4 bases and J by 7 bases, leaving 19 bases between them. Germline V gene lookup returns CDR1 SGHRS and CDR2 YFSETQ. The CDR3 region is CASSKSSARENTQYF. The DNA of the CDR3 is TGCGCCAGCAGCAAATCTAGCGCCCGGGAGAATACGCAGTATTTT.

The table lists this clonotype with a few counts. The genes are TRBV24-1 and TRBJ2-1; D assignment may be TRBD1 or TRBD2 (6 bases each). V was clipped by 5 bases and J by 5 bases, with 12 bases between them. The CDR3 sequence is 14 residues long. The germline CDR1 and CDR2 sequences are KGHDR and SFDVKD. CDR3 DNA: TGTGCCACCAGTGCGCGGAGGGGGGACAATGAGCAGTTCTTC. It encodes CATSARRGDNEQFF.

CDR3 DNA: TGTGCCAGCAGCTTAAGCAGGACAGACAATGAGCAGTTCTTC. Amino acid sequence: CASSLSRTDNEQFF. The chain recombines TRBV7-9 with TRBJ2-1, with a possible D match to TRBD1 (6 bases). Germline V gene lookup returns CDR1 SEHNR and CDR2 FQNEAQ (reference sequence). V lost 2 bases to trimming and J lost 5 bases, with 10 bases between them. The CDR3 runs to 14 residues.

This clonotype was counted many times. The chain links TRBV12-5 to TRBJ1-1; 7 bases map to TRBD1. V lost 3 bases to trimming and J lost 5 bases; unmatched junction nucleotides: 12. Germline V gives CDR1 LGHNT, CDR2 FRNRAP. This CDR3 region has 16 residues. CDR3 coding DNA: TGTGCTAGTGGTTTACCCGACAGGGCCACGCGAACTGAAGCTTTCTTT. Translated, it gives CASGLPDRATRTEAFF.

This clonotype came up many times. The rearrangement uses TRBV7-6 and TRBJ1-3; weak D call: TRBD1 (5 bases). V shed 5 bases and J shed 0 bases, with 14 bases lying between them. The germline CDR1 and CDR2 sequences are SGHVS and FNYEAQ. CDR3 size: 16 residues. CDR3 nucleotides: TGTGCCAGCAGCCGGGGACTTCTGAACTCTGGAAACACCATATATTTT. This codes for CASSRGLLNSGNTIYF.

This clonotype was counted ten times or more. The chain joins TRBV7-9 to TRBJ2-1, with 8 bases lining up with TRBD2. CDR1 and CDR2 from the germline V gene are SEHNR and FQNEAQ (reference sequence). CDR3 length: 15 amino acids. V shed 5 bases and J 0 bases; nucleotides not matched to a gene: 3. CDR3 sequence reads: CASSQRGSSYNEQFF. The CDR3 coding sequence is TGTGCCAGCAGCCAGCGGGGGAGCTCCTACAATGAGCAGTTCTTC.

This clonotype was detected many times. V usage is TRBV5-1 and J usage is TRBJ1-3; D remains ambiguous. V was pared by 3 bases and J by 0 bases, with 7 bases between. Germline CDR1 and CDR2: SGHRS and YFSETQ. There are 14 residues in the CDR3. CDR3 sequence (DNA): TGCGCCAGCAGCTACGATCTCTCTGGAAACACCATATATTTT. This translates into CASSYDLSGNTIYF.

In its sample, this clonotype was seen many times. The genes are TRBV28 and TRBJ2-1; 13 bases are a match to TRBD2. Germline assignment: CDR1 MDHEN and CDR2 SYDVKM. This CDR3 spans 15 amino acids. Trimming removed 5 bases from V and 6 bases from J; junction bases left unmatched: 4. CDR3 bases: TGTGCCAGCAGTGGGGGACTAGCGGGGCTCAATGAGCAGTTCTTC. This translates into CASSGGLAGLNEQFF.